This T cell receptor (beta chain) was captured by sequencing in a study of cytomegalovirus exposure and HLA in healthy donors. Findings and limits, study-wide: The study put 150 or so TCR beta chains on its list as cytomegalovirus-associated.

CDR3 size: 17 residues. Germline CDR1 and CDR2: LGHNT and FRNRAP. V lost 2 bases, J lost 5 bases, and 9 bases stayed unmatched. Assay used: immunoSEQ multiplex PCR; TCRdb lists only in-frame clones, some missing. The top ten clones hold under 0.9% of a sample with tens of thousands of clones, 95% of them seen once. From the 120-subject validation cohort, which was separate from the roughly 630-subject first cohort, the donors were drawn. As for this clone: Its antigen is not known.

The sequence derives from a woman aged 18-29 years in good health and CMV-seronegative. The sample comprised PBMCs. The J gene is TRBJ1-6, the V gene TRBV12-5, with 7 nucleotides matching TRBD1. The CDR3 DNA sequence: TGTGCTAGTGGTTTGAGCGAAGGGACAGCTGATAATTCACCCCTCCACTTT. As protein: CASGLSEGTADNSPLHF.